This T cell receptor (beta chain) was sequenced for a study of T-cell reconstitution after alpha-beta-depleted transplantation in children. This clonotype came up a few times. V dropped 4 bases and J dropped 8 bases, with 8 bases sitting between them. The CDR3 extends over 10 amino acids. Per germline, CDR1 DFQATT and CDR2 SNEGSKA (reference sequence). This sample's TCRbeta library carried unique molecular identifier barcodes. TCRdb recomputed calls from the PCR reads with MiXCR, one row per CDR3 protein. The data hold just under 550,000 distinct CDR3 sequences, with 18% observed a single time. Specimen: PBMCs from the stem cell graft donor, collected from the stem cell graft. The receptor's source is a human donor who donated a stem cell graft to a child with acute lymphoblastic leukemia. The J gene is TRBJ1-1, the V gene TRBV20-1; D uncertain. CDR3 nucleotides: TGCAGTGCTACCGGACGGGAAGCTTTCTTT. It specifies CSATGREAFF.